Listed below are T cell receptor beta chains from one sample, sequenced in a study of cytomegalovirus exposure and HLA in healthy donors. Here immunoSEQ multiplex PCR was the method, and the copy in TCRdb shows in-frame clones only, minus some. Seen here are fewer than 90,000 clones, under 80% observed once, and the top ten hold 1.4%. Source material: PBMCs. The origin of the receptors is a male donor in good health and CMV-seronegative. The CDR3 runs from the conserved cysteine through the conserved F or W. Clone size is not always given. Where it is, it says once, few, many or a class for expanded clones.

TRBJ1-1 | - | TRBV30 | CAWRATTGTGEYEAFF
TRBJ1-2 | - | TRBV6-5 | CASSYSDRGNGYTF
TRBJ2-7 | - | TRBV7-8 | CASSPDRISYEQYF
TRBJ2-5 | - | TRBV11-2 | CASSAGTGIIETQYF
TRBJ1-3 | - | TRBV5-6 | CASSTRTVFNAGNTIYF
TRBJ1-2 | few | TRBV27 | CASSLSRHTIYGYTF
TRBJ1-6 | - | TRBV6-1 | CASSEAGGNSPLHF
TRBJ1-2 | - | TRBV19 | CASSPQGEGGYTF
TRBJ1-3 | - | TRBV2 | CAIHRVGGNTIYF
TRBJ2-7 | few | TRBV20-1 | CSARGSREQYF
TRBJ2-7 | - | TRBV7-2 | CASSTGQGFYEQYF
TRBJ1-5 | - | TRBV30 | CAWSVGGNSNQPQHF
TRBJ2-2 | - | TRBV19 | CASSLRTGGGSSGELFF
TRBJ1-1 | - | TRBV5-1 | CASSLGAGATEAFF
TRBJ1-1 | - | TRBV18 | CASSPRGAGTYTEAFF
TRBJ2-7 | - | TRBV15 | CATSRGPDYEQYF
TRBJ2-1 | few | TRBV5-1 | CASSTGQFKSEQFF
TRBJ1-2 | - | TRBV28 | CASSFGDTYGYTF
TRBJ1-1 | - | TRBV9 | CASSAVAGVANTEAFF
TRBJ1-2 | - | TRBV12-5 | CASGLVRGTVEMGYTF
- | once | TRBV28 | CASSFGTGSYEQYF
TRBJ1-1 | - | TRBV5-1 | CASSLGLATGNTEAFF
TRBJ1-2 | - | TRBV29-1 | CSVEESGNYGYTF
TRBJ1-2 | - | TRBV29-1 | CSVSTWDRPAYGYTF